This T cell receptor (delta chain) emerged from a study of γδ T cells in repeated Plasmodium falciparum infection. Overall study context: Each infection was followed by sampling at 21 days, plus baseline and some pre-infection draws. Overall study results and limits: One small rural Malian village, predominantly a single ethnic group, supplied the cohort. Vdelta2-negative gammadelta repertoires, largely Vdelta1+, seemingly showed infection-driven waves of new clonal selection.

This CDR3 region has 18 residues. CDR1 is TSWWSYY and CDR2 is QGS in the germline V gene. Each sorted gammadelta sample had TRG and TRD chains sequenced. TCRdb reanalysed the multiplex PCR reads via CATT. This table holds 50,000 or so delta-chain clones, approximately 1.5% found once. Vgamma9/Vdelta2+ and Vdelta2-negative gammadelta T cells were flow-sorted from PBMC for bulk sequencing. This clone turned up a few times. Its target is unknown. A far larger clone is one nucleotide away, so this likely arose from a read error. The rearrangement links TRDV1 to TRDJ1; 13 bases fit TRDD3. The J gene, left out of TCRdb, was set here by checking the DNA against germline. This sequence was found in a pool of human donors (malaria-infected and uninfected, not separated). The sequencing input was gamma-delta T cells from blood. CDR3 DNA: TGCGCTCTTGGGGAACAAAATTACTGGGGGATACGCCGGGATAAACTCATCTTT. This encodes CALGEQNYWGIRRDKLIF.